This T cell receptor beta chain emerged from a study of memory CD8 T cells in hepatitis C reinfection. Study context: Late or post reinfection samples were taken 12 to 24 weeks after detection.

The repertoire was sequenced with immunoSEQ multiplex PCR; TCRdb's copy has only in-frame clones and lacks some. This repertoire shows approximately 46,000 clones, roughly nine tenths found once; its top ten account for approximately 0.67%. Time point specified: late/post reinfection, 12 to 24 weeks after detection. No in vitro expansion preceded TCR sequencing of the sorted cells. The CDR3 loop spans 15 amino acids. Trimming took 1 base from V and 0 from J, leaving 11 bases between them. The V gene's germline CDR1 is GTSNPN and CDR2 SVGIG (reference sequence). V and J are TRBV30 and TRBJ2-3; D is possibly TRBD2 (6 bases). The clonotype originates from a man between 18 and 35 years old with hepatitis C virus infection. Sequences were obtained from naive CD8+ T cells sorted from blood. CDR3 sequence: CAWSGGGASTDTQYF. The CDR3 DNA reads TGTGCCTGGAGTGGTGGAGGGGCTAGCACAGATACGCAGTATTTT.